The 9 T cell receptor beta chains given below trace back to one sample, sequenced in a study of shared clonotypes between healthy human individuals. Measured with immunoSEQ multiplex PCR; TCRdb has only the in-frame clones, and not every one. Here the sample spans around 990,000 clones, 70% to 80% being singletons. Sequenced input: memory CD4+ T cells from PBMCs. Subset described: CD45RA-negative fraction. These receptors originate from a man between 18 and 29 years old in good health. Some clones in this sample may be carry-over from other donors' samples.

V gene TRBV15 combines with J gene TRBJ2-7; the D gene could be TRBD1 or TRBD2 (5 bases each). The CDR3 is made up of 12 amino acids. Between the trimmed V and J ends, which lost 5 bases and 1 base, there was a span of 6 bases. Germline lookup yields CDR1 LNHNV and CDR2 YYDKDF (reference sequence). The CDR3 here is CATSGGSYEQYF. In DNA, the CDR3 is TGTGCCACCAGCGGGGGTTCCTACGAGCAGTACTTC.

This clone was seen a few times. The chain employs TRBV6-6 and TRBJ2-1; D gene unclear. There are 15 residues in the CDR3. Germline values: CDR1 MNHNY, CDR2 SVGAGI (reference sequence). Trimming removed 2 bases from V and 0 bases from J, with 8 bases in between. The CDR3 here is CASSYHGYSYNEQFF. The DNA of the CDR3 is TGTGCCAGCAGTTACCACGGATACTCCTACAATGAGCAGTTCTTC.

The gene calls are TRBV11-2 and TRBJ2-2; tentatively, D is TRBD2 (5 bases). Germline values: CDR1 SGHAT, CDR2 FQNNGV. V was clipped by 5 bases and J by 5 bases, with 18 bases between them. The CDR3 spans 16 residues. CDR3 amino acids: CASSKDSPRRTGELFF. The CDR3 DNA is TGTGCCAGCAGCAAGGACTCACCCCGCAGGACCGGGGAGCTGTTTTTT. Complete variable domain (other parts from reference TRBV11-2 and TRBJ2-2): EAGVAQSPRYKIIEKRQSVAFWCNPISGHATLYWYQQILGQGPKLLIQFQNNGVVDDSQLPKDRFSAERLKGVDSTLKIQPAKLEDSAVYLCASSKDSPRRTGELFFGEGSRLTVL.

The chain links TRBV30 to TRBJ1-5, with a possible D match to TRBD1 (6 bases). Trimming stripped 0 bases from V and 7 bases from J, with 16 bases between. Germline CDR1 and CDR2: GTSNPN and SVGIG (reference sequence). The length of the CDR3 is 15 residues. CDR3 DNA: TGTGCCTGGAGTGTACGGGGGCGGGGGAAACAGCCCCAGCATTTT. Translating gives CAWSVRGRGKQPQHF.

The CDR3 spells CASSLSGGPSEKLFF. CDR3 DNA: TGCGCCAGCAGCTTGAGCGGAGGGCCTAGTGAAAAACTGTTTTTT. This sequence joins TRBV5-1 and TRBJ1-4, with D uncertain. Per germline, CDR1 SGHRS and CDR2 YFSETQ. This CDR3 has 15 residues. With 1 base removed from V and 7 bases from J, the gap between germline ends came to 14 bases.

V usage is TRBV10-3 and J usage is TRBJ2-3; TRBD2 agrees at 12 bases. Germline-derived CDR1 and CDR2 are ENHRY and SYGVKD. The CDR3 has 17 residues. The J segment lost 5 bases and the V segment lost 0 bases, leaving 6 bases of the junction unmatched. This chain's CDR3 is CAISESPSGRAIDTQYF. CDR3 DNA: TGTGCCATCAGTGAGTCCCCTAGCGGGAGGGCCATAGATACGCAGTATTTT.

The chain carries TRBV5-1 and TRBJ2-1; 11 nucleotides agree with TRBD2. There are 15 residues in the CDR3. CDR1 and CDR2 (germline): SGHRS, YFSETQ. With 4 bases clipped from V and 8 bases from J, the junction kept 8 bases outside the gene matches. The CDR3 nucleotides read TGCGCCAGCAGCAGAACTAGCGGGAGCCAGTATGAGCAGTTCTTC. Translation gives CASSRTSGSQYEQFF.

There are a few counts of this clone. The sample has other DNA sequences that encode this CDR3 too. V gene TRBV5-1 combines with J gene TRBJ2-1; D perhaps matches TRBD2 (6 bases). Trimming took off 2 bases at V and 5 bases at J, with 11 bases between the two ends. This CDR3 is built from 14 residues. Germline V gene sequence: CDR1 SGHRS, CDR2 YFSETQ. This chain's CDR3 is CASSLGGTNNEQFF. In nucleotides, the CDR3 is TGCGCCAGCAGCTTAGGCGGGACCAACAATGAGCAGTTCTTC.

Turning to this clone: Other DNA sequences in this sample translate to the same CDR3. V usage is TRBV5-6 and J usage is TRBJ1-1; TRBD1 matches at 8 bases. V shed 4 bases, J shed 3 bases, and the junction held 2 bases outside the gene matches. The CDR3 extends over 13 amino acids. Looked up from germline, CDR1 is SGHDT and CDR2 is YYEEEE. CDR3 sequence reads: CASSRTGYTEAFF. The CDR3 region has the DNA TGTGCCAGCAGCAGGACAGGGTACACTGAAGCTTTCTTT.